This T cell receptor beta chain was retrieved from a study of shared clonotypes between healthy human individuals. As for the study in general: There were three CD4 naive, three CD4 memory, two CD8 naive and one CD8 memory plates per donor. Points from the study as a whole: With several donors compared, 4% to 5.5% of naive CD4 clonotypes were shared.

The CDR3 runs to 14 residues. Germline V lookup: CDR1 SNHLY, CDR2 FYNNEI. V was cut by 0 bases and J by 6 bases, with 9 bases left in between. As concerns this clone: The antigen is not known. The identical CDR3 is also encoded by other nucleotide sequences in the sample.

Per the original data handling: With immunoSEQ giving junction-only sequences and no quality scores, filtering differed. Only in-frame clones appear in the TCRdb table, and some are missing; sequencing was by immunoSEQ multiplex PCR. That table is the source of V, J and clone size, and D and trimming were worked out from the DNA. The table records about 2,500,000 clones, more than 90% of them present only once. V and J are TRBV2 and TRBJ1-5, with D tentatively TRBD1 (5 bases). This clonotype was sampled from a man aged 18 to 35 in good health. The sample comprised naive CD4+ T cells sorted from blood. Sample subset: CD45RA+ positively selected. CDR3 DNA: TGTGCCAGCAGTGAAGCAGGGGCGGGTCAGCCCCAGCATTTT. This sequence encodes CASSEAGAGQPQHF.